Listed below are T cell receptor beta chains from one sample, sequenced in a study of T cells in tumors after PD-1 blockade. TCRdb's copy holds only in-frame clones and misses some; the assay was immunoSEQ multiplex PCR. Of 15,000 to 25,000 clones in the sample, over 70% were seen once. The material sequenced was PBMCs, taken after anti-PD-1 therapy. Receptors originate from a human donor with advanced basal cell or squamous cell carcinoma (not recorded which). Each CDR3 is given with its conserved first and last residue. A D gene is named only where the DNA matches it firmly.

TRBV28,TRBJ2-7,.,CASRTLLPGSSSYEQYF,TGTGCCAGCAGAACGCTTTTGCCGGGCTCTAGCTCCTACGAGCAGTACTTC
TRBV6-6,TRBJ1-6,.,CASGPGSSPLHF,TGTGCCAGTGGTCCGGGGAGTTCACCCCTCCACTTT
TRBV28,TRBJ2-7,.,CASSLEGDKGTYEQYF,TGTGCCAGCAGTTTGGAGGGGGACAAGGGGACCTACGAGCAGTACTTC
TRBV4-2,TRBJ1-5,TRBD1,CASSQDALSRGGNQPQHF,TGTGCCAGCAGCCAGGACGCCTTGAGCAGGGGGGGCAATCAGCCCCAGCATTTT
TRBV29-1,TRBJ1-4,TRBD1,CSVSGQGEGEKLFF,TGCAGCGTTTCGGGACAGGGAGAGGGTGAAAAACTGTTTTTT
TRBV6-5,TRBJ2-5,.,CASSYSVSFGGQTQYF,TGTGCCAGCAGTTACTCGGTATCATTCGGCGGGCAGACCCAGTACTTC
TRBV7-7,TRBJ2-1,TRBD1,CASSLGDSSYNEQFF,TGTGCCAGCAGCTTAGGGGACAGCTCCTACAATGAGCAGTTCTTC
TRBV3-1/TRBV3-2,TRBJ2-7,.,CASSQWISYEQYF,TGTGCCAGCAGCCAATGGATCTCCTACGAGCAGTACTTC
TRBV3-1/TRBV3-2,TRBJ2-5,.,CASSEPTEPLGETQYF,TGTGCCAGCAGCGAACCGACAGAGCCCCTCGGGGAGACCCAGTACTTC
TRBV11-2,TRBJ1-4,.,CASSPERGSGRTNEKLFF,TGTGCCAGCAGCCCAGAGAGGGGTTCGGGGAGAACTAATGAAAAACTGTTTTTT
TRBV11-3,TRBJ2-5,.,CASSLDLGETQYF,TGTGCCAGCAGCTTAGATCTGGGGGAGACCCAGTACTTC
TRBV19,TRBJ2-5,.,CASSIGEGGETQYF,TGTGCCAGTAGTATAGGTGAGGGTGGAGAGACCCAGTACTTC
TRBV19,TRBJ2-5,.,CASSIGRLPGETQYF,TGTGCCAGTAGTATAGGGCGGCTCCCAGGGGAGACCCAGTACTTC